One sample yielded the 20 T cell receptor beta chains listed below, sequenced in a study of cytomegalovirus exposure and HLA in healthy donors. The PCR employed 60 Vbeta primers together with 13 Jbeta primers. The protocol was immunoSEQ multiplex PCR, while the TCRdb copy is restricted to in-frame clones and leaves out a portion. The sample consists of about 110,000 clones, around 70% of them appearing once. The sample taken for sequencing was PBMCs. These receptors originate from a man in his forties or fifties in good health and CMV-seronegative.

The V and J genes are TRBV27 and TRBJ1-1, with a tentative D call TRBD1 (6 bases). Between the trimmed V and J ends, which lost 6 bases and 1 base, there was a span of 12 bases. Germline V gene data show CDR1 as MNHEY and CDR2 as SMNVEV (reference sequence). The CDR3 totals 14 residues. This CDR3 is CASSPGAANTEAFF. The CDR3 nucleotides are TGTGCCAGCAGCCCAGGGGCGGCGAACACTGAAGCTTTCTTT.

The chain joins TRBV7-9 to TRBJ1-3; no definite D call. V was clipped by 4 bases and J by 1 base, with 17 bases between them. In germline, CDR1 is SEHNR, CDR2 FQNEAQ (reference sequence). The CDR3 is made up of 17 amino acids. The CDR3 loop is CASSSGMRLSSGNTIYF. CDR3 DNA sequence: TGTGCCAGCAGCTCGGGGATGCGCCTCTCTTCTGGAAACACCATATATTTT.

This sequence joins TRBV6-1 and TRBJ2-7, with 9 bases aligning to TRBD2. CDR3 length: 14 residues. The V and J ends lost 6 bases and 7 bases, in that order; junction bases with no gene match: 10. Germline assignment: CDR1 MNHNS and CDR2 SASEGT. DNA for the CDR3: TGTGCCAGCAGAAAACTAGCGGGTTTTTGGGAGCAGTACTTC. Its protein product is CASRKLAGFWEQYF.

This chain links TRBV27 with TRBJ2-7, with TRBD2 identical over 8 bases. The CDR3 extends over 14 amino acids. V lost 4 bases to trimming and J lost 4 bases; unmatched junction nucleotides: 6. Germline V gene sequence: CDR1 MNHEY, CDR2 SMNVEV (reference sequence). Written as DNA, the CDR3 is TGTGCCAGCAGTTACCGGGGGGGGCTTTACGAGCAGTACTTC. As protein: CASSYRGGLYEQYF.

The CDR3 loop is CASSLNQRGVKEQYF. The CDR3 DNA follows: TGTGCCAGCAGCTTAAACCAGCGGGGGGTTAAGGAGCAGTACTTC. The chain recombines TRBV7-2 with TRBJ2-5; 9 nucleotides align to TRBD2. CDR1 is SGHTA, CDR2 FQGNSA, per germline. The ends lost 2 bases at V and 11 bases at J; junction bases unmatched: 12. There are 15 residues in the CDR3. The complete variable domain, with remaining parts taken from reference TRBV7-2 and TRBJ2-5, reads GAGVSQSPSNKVTEKGKDVELRCDPISGHTALYWYRQSLGQGLEFLIYFQGNSAPDKSGLPSDRFSAERTGGSVSTLTIQRTQQEDSAVYLCASSLNQRGVKEQYFGPGTRLLVL.

This clone appeared a single time. The rearrangement uses TRBV14 and TRBJ2-5, with 11 nucleotides matching TRBD2. The J call is doubtful: the DNA matches TRBJ2-7 better. The CDR3 runs to 15 residues. Germline V gene sequence: CDR1 SGHDN, CDR2 FVKESK. In DNA, the CDR3 is TGTGCCAGCAGCCAATATACTAGCGGGAGCCACGAGCAGTACTTC. Translating it yields CASSQYTSGSHEQYF.

V and J are TRBV6-6 and TRBJ1-5, with D perhaps matching TRBD1 (5 bases). Germline V CDR1 and CDR2: MNHNY, SVGAGI (reference sequence). The V end lost 6 bases, the J end lost 5 bases, and 5 bases lay between the germline ends. The CDR3 covers 11 residues. CDR3 nucleotides: TGTGCCAGCAGGACAGATCAGCCCCAGCATTTT. Translating gives CASRTDQPQHF.

This clone occurred a few times. This chain connects TRBV5-1 to TRBJ1-5; tentatively, D is TRBD1 (6 bases). CDR3 length: 15 amino acids. The V and J ends lost 4 bases and 0 bases respectively, with 11 bases between them. Germline lookup yields CDR1 SGHRS and CDR2 YFSETQ. CDR3: CASSASGASNQPQHF. For the CDR3, the DNA is TGCGCCAGCAGCGCATCAGGGGCTAGCAATCAGCCCCAGCATTTT.

The CDR3 coding sequence is TGTGCCAGCAGTGACGGCGGGGGGGCCACCGGGGAGCTGTTTTTT. It encodes CASSDGGGATGELFF. The chain is built from TRBV6-4 and TRBJ2-2, with 9 bases that match TRBD2. The CDR3 sequence is 15 residues long. The germline V gene has CDR1 MRHNA and CDR2 SNTAGT. The trim removed 2 bases at V and 4 bases at J, leaving 2 bases unmatched.

This chain links TRBV23-1 with TRBJ2-2, with D maybe TRBD2 (5 bases). TRBV23-1 is an ORF, with its function uncertain. The V gene lost 0 bases and the J gene lost 3 bases, with 29 bases spanning the gap. The CDR3 sequence is 22 residues long. CDR3 amino acids: CASSQSHLKKVAPHQDTGELFF. CDR3 in DNA: TGCGCCAGCAGTCAATCCCATCTAAAAAAAGTAGCGCCCCACCAAGACACCGGGGAGCTGTTTTTT.

The V gene is TRBV11-3, the J gene TRBJ2-7; D not certain. The CDR3 is 12 amino acids. The germline gives CDR1 SGHNT, CDR2 YENEEA. V lost 0 bases and J lost 3, with 3 bases in between. The CDR3 is CASSLDHYEQYF. CDR3 coding DNA: TGTGCCAGCAGCTTAGATCACTACGAGCAGTACTTC.

V is TRBV4-2 and J is TRBJ1-2; no firm D call. Trimming removed 0 bases at V and 0 bases at J, with 8 bases between. This CDR3 is built from 15 residues. In germline, CDR1 is LGHNA, CDR2 YNFKEQ. The CDR3 is CASSQEAGANYGYTF. CDR3 sequence (DNA): TGTGCCAGCAGCCAAGAGGCGGGAGCTAACTATGGCTACACCTTC.

The count of this clone is one. The chain carries TRBV5-8 and TRBJ1-6; the D gene is possibly TRBD1 (5 bases). The CDR3 runs 17 residues. Germline V gene data show CDR1 as SGHTS and CDR2 as YDEGEE. Trimming removed 1 base at V and 0 bases at J, with 11 bases between. The CDR3 is CASSLQGGSSYNSPLHF. The CDR3 DNA reads as TGTGCCAGCAGCTTGCAGGGTGGAAGCTCCTATAATTCACCCCTCCACTTT.

This clone was counted a single time. V and J are TRBV11-2 and TRBJ2-1; tentatively, D is TRBD1 (7 bases). The CDR3 sequence is 15 residues long. CDR1 is SGHAT and CDR2 is FQNNGV in the germline V gene. The ends were cut back, 4 bases at V and 7 bases at J, with 17 bases in the middle. CDR3 nucleotides: TGTGCCAGCAGCTCCTACAGGGGTGCGGGAAATGAGCAGTTCTTC. Its translation: CASSSYRGAGNEQFF.

J is TRBJ2-1 and V is TRBV10-2; 7 bases align to TRBD2. The CDR3 consists of 15 residues. Germline V gene lookup returns CDR1 WSHSY and CDR2 SAAADI. With V trimmed by 5 bases and J by 9 bases, 13 bases remained unmatched. CDR3 DNA sequence: TGCGCCAGCAGTCCCTCGCGCGGGAGTACTGGTGAGCAGTTCTTC. Encoded protein: CASSPSRGSTGEQFF.

This clone was observed a handful of times. The chain employs TRBV28 and TRBJ2-4; weak D call: TRBD2 (6 bases). This CDR3 spans 15 amino acids. Germline V gives CDR1 MDHEN, CDR2 SYDVKM. Trimming pared 2 bases from V and 8 bases from J, leaving 16 bases between. CDR3 region: CASSLGGQPGDIQYF. The CDR3 nucleotides are TGTGCCAGCAGTTTAGGAGGCCAGCCGGGGGACATTCAGTACTTC.

V gene TRBV7-2 combines with J gene TRBJ2-2, with 9 positions matching TRBD2. Trimming cost V 4 bases and J 0 bases; bases outside gene matches: 9. The CDR3 has 18 residues. Per the germline V gene, CDR1 is SGHTA and CDR2 is FQGNSA. In DNA form, the CDR3 reads TGTGCCAGCAGCTCCTCGGGGCTAGCGGGAACGAACACCGGGGAGCTGTTTTTT. This encodes CASSSSGLAGTNTGELFF.

This chain links TRBV5-1 with TRBJ2-2; TRBD1 agrees at 9 bases. Germline V gives CDR1 SGHRS, CDR2 YFSETQ. The V gene end was trimmed by 6 bases and the J gene end by 4 bases; junction bases not matched to a gene: 10. This CDR3 is built from 16 residues. The CDR3 loop is CASTAGGQGSTGELFF. As DNA, the CDR3 is TGCGCCAGCACCGCCGGTGGACAGGGGTCCACCGGGGAGCTGTTTTTT. Full variable domain (outside the CDR3, taken from reference TRBV5-1 and TRBJ2-2): KAGVTQTPRYLIKTRGQQVTLSCSPISGHRSVSWYQQTPGQGLQFLFEYFSETQRNKGNFPGRFSGRQFSNSRSEMNVSTLELGDSALYLCASTAGGQGSTGELFFGEGSRLTVL.

The chain carries TRBV19 and TRBJ2-2, with D possibly matching TRBD1 (6 bases). The CDR3 covers 20 residues. Trimming pared 5 bases from V and 2 bases from J, leaving 27 bases between. Looked up from germline, CDR1 is LNHDA and CDR2 is SQIVND (reference sequence). The CDR3 sequence: CASSAWDKRAGPSNTGELFF. Written as DNA, the CDR3 is TGTGCCAGTAGTGCCTGGGACAAAAGGGCAGGGCCTAGTAACACCGGGGAGCTGTTTTTT.

The rearrangement joins TRBV7-9 to TRBJ2-1; 9 bases agree with TRBD1. The germline V gene has CDR1 SEHNR and CDR2 FQNEAQ (reference sequence). J lost 0 bases, V lost 5 bases, and 11 bases had no gene match. The CDR3 spans 18 residues. In DNA form, the CDR3 reads TGTGCCAGCAGCCCAAAACCGACAGGGGGAAGCTCCTACAATGAGCAGTTCTTC. It yields the protein CASSPKPTGGSSYNEQFF. The full variable domain, rest sourced from reference TRBV7-9 and TRBJ2-1, is DTGVSQNPRHKITKRGQNVTFRCDPISEHNRLYWYRQTLGQGPEFLTYFQNEAQLEKSRLLSDRFSAERPKGSFSTLEIQRTEQGDSAMYLCASSPKPTGGSSYNEQFFGPGTRLTVL.